This TCR beta chain stems from a study of identical twins. Broader study findings: Out-of-frame alpha sequences common to twins exhibited an excess of low generation probability.

Using its own MiXCR run on the 5' RACE reads, TCRdb lists one record per CDR3 protein. The repertoire holds roughly 570,000 distinct CDR3 sequences, with 7.5% to 10% as singletons. Many counts were recorded for this clonotype. What it binds is not known. This sample also appeared in a second study, on yellow fever vaccine responses in identical twins.

Input material: PBMCs. This TCR was recovered from a woman younger than 30 in good health.

The chain's CDR3 is CSVPLAAGLTDTQYF. CDR3 bases: TGCAGCGTTCCTCTAGCGGCGGGGTTAACAGATACGCAGTATTTT. V and J are TRBV29-1 and TRBJ2-3; 7 nucleotides agree with TRBD2. Germline-derived CDR1 and CDR2 are SQVTM and ANQGSEA. V shed 5 bases, J shed 3 bases, and the junction held 11 bases outside the gene matches. The CDR3 loop spans 15 amino acids.